This T cell receptor beta chain derives from a study of beta chain features in type 1 diabetes. Whole-study results and caveats: Shorter templates might be favored by PCR, equally in patients and controls. Moderate yet significant TCRB CDR3 shortening was seen in Type 1 diabetes patients in all four CD4+ subsets.

Isolated RNA was reverse transcribed in full, so expressed TCRB transcripts were sequenced. Assay: immunoSEQ multiplex PCR; the TCRdb copy retains only in-frame clones and omits some. The sample lists hundreds of thousands of clones, around an eighth occurring once. Central memory, naive, regulatory and stem cell-like memory CD4+ cells were sorted by CD45RO/CCR7/CD25/CD127/CD95/CD27. The J segment lost 5 bases and the V segment lost 4 bases, leaving 11 bases of the junction unmatched. Per the germline V gene, CDR1 is MNHNY and CDR2 is SVGAGI (reference sequence). The CDR3 spans 16 residues. This clone was detected only a few times. The target antigen is unknown.

The origin of this receptor is a woman under 30 with type 1 diabetes. Sequencing was performed on naive CD4+ T cells from blood. The chain uses TRBV6-6 and TRBJ2-1; 7 nucleotides line up with TRBD1. This CDR3 is CASSSRETGQHNEQFF. CDR3 in DNA: TGTGCCAGCAGTTCACGAGAGACGGGACAGCACAATGAGCAGTTCTTC.